The sequence of this T cell receptor (beta chain) was determined in a study of Ad26.COV2.S vaccination and SARS-CoV-2 variants (dated by TCRdb to about 2021). In the study overall: Donors in the vaccine arm were drawn from COV1001, a phase I-IIa trial of Ad26.COV2.S in healthy adults that was multicentre, randomized, double-blind and placebo-controlled. The specificity and breadth of SARS-CoV-2-reactive T cell receptors after Ad26.COV2.S vaccination were assessed by TCRbeta repertoire sequencing. Investigators did not know the trial group allocation while performing experiments and assessing outcomes. Trial participants were randomized into five groups of five: low-dose or high-dose Ad26.COV2.S given once or twice, or placebo on both occasions. Ad26.COV2.S was administered intramuscularly at a dose of 5x10^10 or 1x10^11 viral particles, either as one shot or as two shots given 56 days apart. A total of some 30 samples were included in the TCR-sequenced set, comprising around 19 Ad26.COV2.S vaccine recipients, 5 placebo recipients and 8 SARS-CoV-2 convalescent individuals.

In the case of this clone: Its recognized antigen is unknown. One base away there is no much larger clone; base qualities are not given.

CDR1 GTSNPN and CDR2 SVGIG are derived from the germline V gene (reference sequence). V was cut back by 2 bases and J by 1 base, leaving a gap of 11 bases between them. Reading from cysteine to phenylalanine, the CDR3 counts 14 amino acids. Only the CDR3 portion is preserved as DNA: 42 bases, with reading frame beginning at the first base. What the study reported, not specific to this receptor: Compared with placebo recipients, Ad26.COV2.S recipients showed higher spike-specific TCR breadth (P = 0.0014). The authors noted that total T cell responses may have been underestimated by the TCR breadth and depth analyses. Non-spike TCR breadth was comparable between vaccine and placebo recipients, consistent with the vaccine containing only spike. Substantial breadth of spike-specific CD8+ and CD4+ T cell responses was reported after vaccination. The study was not powered to compare responses between vaccine doses or regimens.

The immunoSEQ Assay was the method used to sequence TCRbeta CDR3 regions. After extraction, genomic DNA underwent amplification by bias-controlled multiplex PCR, followed by high-throughput sequencing. The study's own analysis went as follows. To quantify the absolute abundance of every unique TCRbeta CDR3 region, sequences were collapsed and filtered. Usable DNA was measured by amplifying reference genes present in all nucleated cells, and TCRbeta template counts were normalized to that usable DNA to estimate T cell fraction. Repertoire TCRs were annotated as SARS-CoV-2-specific when V gene, CDR3 amino acid sequence and J gene were exactly matched to a known reactive TCR set. The reference SARS-CoV-2 TCR set came from MIRA and was filtered for enrichment in COVID-19-positive ImmuneCODE repertoires, removing public or cross-reactive TCRs. Using the MIRA antigens, annotated TCRs were further analysed by specific ORF or by position within an ORF. Depth was the summed frequency of annotated unique rearrangements, while breadth was defined as annotated unique rearrangements over total unique productive rearrangements. Two-sided Wilcoxon rank-sum tests were applied when comparing TCR breadth between groups. TCRdb mirrors the immuneACCESS table, restricted to in-frame sequences. Some clones are absent from its copies; in checked studies, under half trace to an unresolved V gene, and the reason for the others is unknown. The D gene and trimming were derived from the DNA, and the V and J assignments and clone size from that table. For this sample the table gives over 200,000 clones, of which more than 75% were detected only once. Of the sample, about 10% is held by the ten largest clones.

Interpreted using the paper, the treatment or condition label stands for: some 20 received Ad26.COV2.S at low or high dose, single or two shots; roughly five received placebo; per-sample allocation not given. Repertoires of vaccine and placebo recipients were sequenced from samples collected on day 63 after the first injection. Between 29 July and 7 August 2020, Cohort 1b enrolled some 25 adults aged 18-55 years at one site in Boston, USA. Ad26.COV2.S consisted of a replication-incompetent adenovirus type 26 vector by which a prefusion-stabilized SARS-CoV-2 spike protein from the original Wuhan strain was expressed.

The rearrangement joined TRBV30 to TRBJ1-1; the D gene remains uncertain. This clonotype originated in a person aged 18-65 years who received the Ad26.COV2.S COVID-19 vaccine or a placebo. The source material was peripheral blood, sampled in a trial of Ad26.COV2.S vaccine versus placebo. DNA sequence: TGTGCCTGGAGTAAGATAGCGGCGAACACTGAAGCTTTCTTT. Its protein reads: CAWSKIAANTEAFF.